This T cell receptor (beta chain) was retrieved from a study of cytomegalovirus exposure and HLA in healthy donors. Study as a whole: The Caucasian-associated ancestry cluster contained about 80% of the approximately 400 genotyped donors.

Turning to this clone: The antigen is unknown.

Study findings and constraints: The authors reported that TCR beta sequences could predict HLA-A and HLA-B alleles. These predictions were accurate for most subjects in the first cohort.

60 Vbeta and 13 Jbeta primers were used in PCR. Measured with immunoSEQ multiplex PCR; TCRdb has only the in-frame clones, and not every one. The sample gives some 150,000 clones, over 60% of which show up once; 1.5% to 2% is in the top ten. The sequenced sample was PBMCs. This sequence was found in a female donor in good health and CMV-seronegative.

CDR3 DNA: TGTGCCAGTAGTATGAGGTCCAGGGGTATTCAAGAGACCCAGTACTTC. It codes for CASSMRSRGIQETQYF. The chain joins TRBV19 to TRBJ2-5; TRBD1 might be the D (6 bases). The CDR3 is made up of 16 amino acids. V gave up 3 bases and J gave up 2 bases, with 16 bases separating them. CDR1 LNHDA and CDR2 SQIVND come from the germline V gene (reference sequence).